This T cell receptor (beta chain) was sequenced for a study of OX40 agonist ivuxolimab in advanced cancers. Study-level findings and limits: Specificity for antigen went undetermined in the expanded peripheral T cells.

Germline trimming cut 9 bases from V and 4 bases from J; bases unmatched to any gene: 5. CDR3 length: 12 residues. Per the germline V gene, CDR1 is MNHEY and CDR2 is SMNVEV (reference sequence). Details on this clone: Antigen unknown.

This table comes from immunoSEQ multiplex PCR, and its TCRdb copy is limited to in-frame clones, with some not included. Among over 10,000 clones listed, over 75% were seen once. This chain uses TRBV27 with TRBJ1-1; 7 nucleotides align to TRBD1. The clonotype originates from an adult with an advanced solid tumor such as melanoma, head and neck, liver or kidney cancer. Specimen: CD4+ or CD8+ T cells sorted from blood, collected in a trial of the OX40 agonist ivuxolimab. This chain's CDR3 is CASQGGGTEAFF. CDR3 coding DNA: TGTGCCAGTCAGGGGGGGGGCACTGAAGCTTTCTTT.